This TCR beta chain originates from a study of blood T cells in healthy people across ages. Next came a second PCR, run for about 6 to 11 cycles, which used a sample-barcoded 5' primer along with a J-beta primer mix. The template-switch adaptor, which had 12 random nucleotides, put a tag on each cDNA molecule. TCRdb recomputed calls from the 5' RACE reads with MiXCR, one row per CDR3 protein. The data hold around 1,000,000 distinct CDR3 sequences, with around two fifths observed a single time. Germline CDR1 and CDR2: DFQATT and SNEGSKA (reference sequence). CDR3 length: 18 amino acids. Between the trimmed V and J ends, which lost 2 bases and 2 bases, there was a span of 24 bases. Study-wide results and caveats: Diversity estimates drawn from one million T cells were deemed underestimates.

This clonotype was observed a few times. Its specificity is unknown. The sequenced sample consisted of blood. This clonotype originated in a man between 18 and 29 years old in good health. V gene TRBV20-1 combines with J gene TRBJ1-2, with a weak D call TRBD1 (6 bases). CDR3 nucleotides: TGCAGTGCTAGAATCTATTGGACACCCCAGGGGTCGAACTATGGCTACACCTTC. Translation gives CSARIYWTPQGSNYGYTF.